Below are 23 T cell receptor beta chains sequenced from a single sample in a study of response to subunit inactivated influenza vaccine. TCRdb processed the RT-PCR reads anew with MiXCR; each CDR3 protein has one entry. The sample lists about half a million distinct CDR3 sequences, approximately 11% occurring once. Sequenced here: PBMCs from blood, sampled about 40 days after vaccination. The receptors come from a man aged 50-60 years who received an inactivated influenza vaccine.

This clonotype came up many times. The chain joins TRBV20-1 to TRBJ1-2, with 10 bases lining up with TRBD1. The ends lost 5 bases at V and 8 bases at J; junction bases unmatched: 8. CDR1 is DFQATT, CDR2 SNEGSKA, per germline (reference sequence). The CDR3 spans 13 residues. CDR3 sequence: CSASGTGDRGYTF. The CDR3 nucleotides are TGCAGTGCTTCCGGGACAGGGGATCGGGGCTACACCTTC.

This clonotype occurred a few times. The CDR3 sequence is CASSYPGGRDYNEQFF. The CDR3 region has the DNA TGCGCCAGCAGCTACCCTGGTGGGAGGGACTACAATGAGCAGTTCTTC. The chain uses TRBV5-1 and TRBJ2-1, with 7 bases fitting TRBD2. Looked up from germline, CDR1 is SGHRS and CDR2 is YFSETQ. CDR3 length equals 16 residues. V was clipped by 3 bases and J by 3 bases; unmatched bases: 9. Full variable domain (remainder filled in from reference TRBV5-1 and TRBJ2-1): KAGVTQTPRYLIKTRGQQVTLSCSPISGHRSVSWYQQTPGQGLQFLFEYFSETQRNKGNFPGRFSGRQFSNSRSEMNVSTLELGDSALYLCASSYPGGRDYNEQFFGPGTRLTVL.

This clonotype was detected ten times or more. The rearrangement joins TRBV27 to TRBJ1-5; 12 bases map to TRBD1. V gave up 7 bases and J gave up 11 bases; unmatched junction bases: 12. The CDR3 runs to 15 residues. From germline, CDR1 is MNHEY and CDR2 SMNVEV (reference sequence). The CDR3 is CASKETGTGGLAQHF. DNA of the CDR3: TGTGCCAGCAAGGAAACCGGGACAGGGGGCTTGGCCCAGCATTTT.

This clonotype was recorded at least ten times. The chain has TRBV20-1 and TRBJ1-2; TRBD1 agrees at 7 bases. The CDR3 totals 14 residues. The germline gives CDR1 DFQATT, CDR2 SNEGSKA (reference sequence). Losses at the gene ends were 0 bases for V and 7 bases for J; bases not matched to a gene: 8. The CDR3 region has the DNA TGCAGTGCTAGAGATTTCAGGGGGGAGAGTGGCTACACCTTC. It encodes CSARDFRGESGYTF.

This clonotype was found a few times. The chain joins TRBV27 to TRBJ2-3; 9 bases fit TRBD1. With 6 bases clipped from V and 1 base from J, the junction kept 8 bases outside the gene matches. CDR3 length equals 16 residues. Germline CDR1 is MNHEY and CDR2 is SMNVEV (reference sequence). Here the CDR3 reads CASRFTGGGGTDTQYF. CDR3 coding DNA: TGTGCCAGCAGGTTTACAGGGGGCGGGGGCACAGATACGCAGTATTTT.

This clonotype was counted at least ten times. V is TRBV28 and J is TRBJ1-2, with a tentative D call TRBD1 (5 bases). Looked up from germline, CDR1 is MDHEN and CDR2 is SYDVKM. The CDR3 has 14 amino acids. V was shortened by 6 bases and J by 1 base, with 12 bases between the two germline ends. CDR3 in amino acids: CASSPGTVNYGYTF. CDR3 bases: TGTGCCAGCAGCCCGGGGACGGTTAACTATGGCTACACCTTC.

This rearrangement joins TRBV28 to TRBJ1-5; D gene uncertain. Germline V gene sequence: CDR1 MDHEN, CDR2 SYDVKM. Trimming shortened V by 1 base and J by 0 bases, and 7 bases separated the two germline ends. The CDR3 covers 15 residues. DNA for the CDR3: TGTGCCAGCAGTTTATTGGGGTATAGCAATCAGCCCCAGCATTTT. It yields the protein CASSLLGYSNQPQHF.

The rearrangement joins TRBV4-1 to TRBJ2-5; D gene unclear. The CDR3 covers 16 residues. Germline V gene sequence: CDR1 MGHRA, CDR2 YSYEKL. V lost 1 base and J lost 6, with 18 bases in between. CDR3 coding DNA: TGCGCCAGCAGCCAAGGGCGTAGCCCCAAACAACAGACCCAGTACTTC. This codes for CASSQGRSPKQQTQYF.

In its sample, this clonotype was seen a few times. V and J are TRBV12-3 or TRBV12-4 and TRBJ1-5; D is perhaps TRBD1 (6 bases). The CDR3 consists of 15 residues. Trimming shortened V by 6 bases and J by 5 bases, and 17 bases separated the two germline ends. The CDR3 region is CASRRGGGGYQPQHF. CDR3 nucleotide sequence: TGTGCCAGCAGGAGAGGGGGAGGAGGGTATCAGCCCCAGCATTTT.

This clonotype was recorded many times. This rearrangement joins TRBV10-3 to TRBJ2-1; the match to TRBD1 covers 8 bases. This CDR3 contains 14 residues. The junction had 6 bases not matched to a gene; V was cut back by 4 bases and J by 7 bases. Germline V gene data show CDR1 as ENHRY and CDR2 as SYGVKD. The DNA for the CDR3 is TGTGCCATCAGTGGGTCAGGGGGCAAGAATGAGCAGTTCTTC. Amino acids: CAISGSGGKNEQFF.

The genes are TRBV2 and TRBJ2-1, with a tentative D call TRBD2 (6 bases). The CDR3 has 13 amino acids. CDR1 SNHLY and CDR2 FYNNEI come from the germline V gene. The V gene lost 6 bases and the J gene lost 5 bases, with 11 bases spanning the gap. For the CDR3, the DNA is TGTGCCAGCAGACCGACTAGAAACAATGAGCAGTTCTTC. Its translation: CASRPTRNNEQFF.

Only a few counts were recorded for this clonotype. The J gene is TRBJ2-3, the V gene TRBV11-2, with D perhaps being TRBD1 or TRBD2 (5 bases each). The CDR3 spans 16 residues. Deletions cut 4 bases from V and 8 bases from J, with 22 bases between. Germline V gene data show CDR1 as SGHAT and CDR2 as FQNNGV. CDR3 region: CASSSIRDPETGTQYF. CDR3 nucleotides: TGTGCCAGCAGCTCGATCCGGGACCCAGAAACCGGTACGCAGTATTTT.

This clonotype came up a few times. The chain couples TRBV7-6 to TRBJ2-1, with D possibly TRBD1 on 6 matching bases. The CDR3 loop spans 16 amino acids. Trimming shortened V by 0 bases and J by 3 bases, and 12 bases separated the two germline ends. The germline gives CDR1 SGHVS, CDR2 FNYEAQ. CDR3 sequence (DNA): TGTGCCAGCAGCTTAGCTTCGTCAGGGGACTACAATGAGCAGTTCTTC. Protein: CASSLASSGDYNEQFF. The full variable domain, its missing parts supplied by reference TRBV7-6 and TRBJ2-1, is GAGVSQSPRYKVTKRGQDVALRCDPISGHVSLYWYRQALGQGPEFLTYFNYEAQQDKSGLPNDRFSAERPEGSISTLTIQRTEQRDSAMYRCASSLASSGDYNEQFFGPGTRLTVL.

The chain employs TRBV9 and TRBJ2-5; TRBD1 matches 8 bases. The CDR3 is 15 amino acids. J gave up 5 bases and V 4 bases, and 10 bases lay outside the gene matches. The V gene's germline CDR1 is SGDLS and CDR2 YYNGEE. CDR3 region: CASSPTPRTGETQYF. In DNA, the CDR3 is TGTGCCAGCAGCCCGACACCCCGGACAGGGGAGACCCAGTACTTC.

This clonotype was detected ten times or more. CDR3 in amino acids: CSARTPGTLYNEQFF. The CDR3 nucleotides are TGCAGTGCTAGAACCCCGGGAACCCTCTACAATGAGCAGTTCTTC. The chain carries TRBV20-1 and TRBJ2-1; possibly TRBD2 for D (5 bases). The ends were cut back, 2 bases at V and 3 bases at J, with 14 bases in the middle. Germline CDR1 reads DFQATT; CDR2 reads SNEGSKA (reference sequence). The length of the CDR3 is 15 residues.

This CDR3 reads CASSLGFRGASGEYF. In DNA form, the CDR3 reads TGTGCCAGCAGCTTAGGCTTCAGGGGAGCTAGCGGGGAGTACTTC. The chain employs TRBV7-2 and TRBJ2-7, with 9 bases identical to TRBD2. Germline V gives CDR1 SGHTA, CDR2 FQGNSA. With V trimmed by 1 base and J by 11 bases, 12 bases remained unmatched. This CDR3 contains 15 residues.

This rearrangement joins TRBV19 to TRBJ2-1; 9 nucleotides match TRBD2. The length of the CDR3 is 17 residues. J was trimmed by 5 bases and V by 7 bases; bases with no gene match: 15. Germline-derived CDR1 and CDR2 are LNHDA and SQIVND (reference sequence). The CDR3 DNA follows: TGTGCCAGTAAGGGAACTAGCGGGCTAGGGGGGCACAATGAGCAGTTCTTC. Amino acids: CASKGTSGLGGHNEQFF.

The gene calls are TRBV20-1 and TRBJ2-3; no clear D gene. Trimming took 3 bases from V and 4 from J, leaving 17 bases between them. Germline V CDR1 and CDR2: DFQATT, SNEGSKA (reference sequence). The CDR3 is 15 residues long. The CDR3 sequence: CSARVPLSTADTQYF. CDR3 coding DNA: TGCAGTGCTAGGGTGCCTCTCTCCACCGCAGATACGCAGTATTTT.

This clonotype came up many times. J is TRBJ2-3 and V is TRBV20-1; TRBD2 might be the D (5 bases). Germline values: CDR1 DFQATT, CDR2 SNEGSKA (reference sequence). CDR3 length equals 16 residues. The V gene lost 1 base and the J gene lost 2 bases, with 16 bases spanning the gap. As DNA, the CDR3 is TGCAGTGCTAGAGGTCTTACTAGAGCCTCCACAGATACGCAGTATTTT. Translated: CSARGLTRASTDTQYF.

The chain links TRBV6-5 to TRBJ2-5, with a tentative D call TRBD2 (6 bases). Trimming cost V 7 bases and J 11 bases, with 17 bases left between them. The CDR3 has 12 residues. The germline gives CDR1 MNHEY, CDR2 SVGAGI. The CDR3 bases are TGTGCCAGCACGCCCCTGGGAGGAGCGCAGTACTTC. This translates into CASTPLGGAQYF.

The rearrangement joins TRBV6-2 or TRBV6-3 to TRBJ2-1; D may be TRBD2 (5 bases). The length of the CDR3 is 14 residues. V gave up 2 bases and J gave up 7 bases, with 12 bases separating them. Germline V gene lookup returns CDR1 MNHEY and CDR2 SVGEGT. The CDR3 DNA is TGTGCCAGCAGTTACGAGGTGCGAGGGAATGAGCAGTTCTTC. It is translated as CASSYEVRGNEQFF.

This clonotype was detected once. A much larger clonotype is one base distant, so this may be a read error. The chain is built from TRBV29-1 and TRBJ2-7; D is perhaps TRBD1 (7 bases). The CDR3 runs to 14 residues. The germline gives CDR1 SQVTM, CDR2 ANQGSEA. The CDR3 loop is CSVEERDSSYEHYF. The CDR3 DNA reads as TGCAGCGTTGAAGAGCGGGACAGTTCCTACGAGCACTACTTC.

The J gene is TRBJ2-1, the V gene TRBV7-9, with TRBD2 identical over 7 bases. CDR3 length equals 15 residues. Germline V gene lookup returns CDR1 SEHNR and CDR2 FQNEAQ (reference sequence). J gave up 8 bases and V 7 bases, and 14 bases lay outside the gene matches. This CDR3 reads CASILSGQIGHEQFF. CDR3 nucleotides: TGTGCCAGCATCCTTAGCGGGCAGATAGGGCATGAGCAGTTCTTC.